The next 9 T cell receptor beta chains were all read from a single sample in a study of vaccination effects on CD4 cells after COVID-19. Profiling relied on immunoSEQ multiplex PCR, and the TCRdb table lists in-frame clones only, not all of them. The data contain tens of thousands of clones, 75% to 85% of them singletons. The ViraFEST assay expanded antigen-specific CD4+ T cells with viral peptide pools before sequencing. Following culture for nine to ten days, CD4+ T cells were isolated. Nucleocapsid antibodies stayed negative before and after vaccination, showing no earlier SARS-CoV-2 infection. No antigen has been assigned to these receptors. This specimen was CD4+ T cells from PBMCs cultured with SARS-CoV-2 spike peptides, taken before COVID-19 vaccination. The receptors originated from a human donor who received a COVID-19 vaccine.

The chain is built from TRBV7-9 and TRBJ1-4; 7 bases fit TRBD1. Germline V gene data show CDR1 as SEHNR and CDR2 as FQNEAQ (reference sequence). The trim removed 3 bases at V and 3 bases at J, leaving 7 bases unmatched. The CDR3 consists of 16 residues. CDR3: CASSFAGRGANEKLFF. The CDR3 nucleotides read TGTGCCAGCAGCTTCGCCGGCAGGGGGGCTAATGAAAAACTGTTTTTT.

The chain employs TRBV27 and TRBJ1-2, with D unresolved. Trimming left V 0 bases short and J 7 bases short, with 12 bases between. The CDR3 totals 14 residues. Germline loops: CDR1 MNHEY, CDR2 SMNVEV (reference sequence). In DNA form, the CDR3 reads TGTGCCAGCAGTTTATCGGCGCAGGTCGGTGGCTACACCTTC. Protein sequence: CASSLSAQVGGYTF.

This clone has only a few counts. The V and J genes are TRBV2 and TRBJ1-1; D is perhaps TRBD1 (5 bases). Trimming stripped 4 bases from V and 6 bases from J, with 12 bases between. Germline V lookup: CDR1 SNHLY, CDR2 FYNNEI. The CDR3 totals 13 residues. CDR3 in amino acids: CASSVSRAAEAFF. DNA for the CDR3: TGTGCCAGCAGTGTTTCCAGGGCGGCTGAAGCTTTCTTT.

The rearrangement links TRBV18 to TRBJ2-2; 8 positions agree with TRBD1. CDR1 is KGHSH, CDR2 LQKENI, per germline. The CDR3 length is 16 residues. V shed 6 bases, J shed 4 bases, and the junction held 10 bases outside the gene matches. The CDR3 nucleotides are TGTGCCAGCTCGTCGAACAGGGGGAGGACCACCGGGGAGCTGTTTTTT. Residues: CASSSNRGRTTGELFF.

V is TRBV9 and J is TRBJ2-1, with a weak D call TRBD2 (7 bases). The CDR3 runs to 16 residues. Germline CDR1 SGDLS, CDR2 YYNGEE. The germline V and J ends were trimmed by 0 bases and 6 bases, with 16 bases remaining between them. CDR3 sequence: CASSVDRWGGLNEQFF. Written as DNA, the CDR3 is TGTGCCAGCAGCGTAGATCGCTGGGGGGGGCTCAATGAGCAGTTCTTC.

The CDR3 DNA is TGTGCCAGCTCACCACCAAGCGCGAACACTGAAGCTTTCTTT. Translating it yields CASSPPSANTEAFF. This chain uses TRBV18 with TRBJ1-1, with D uncertain. V dropped 0 bases and J dropped 1 base, with 6 bases sitting between them. The germline gives CDR1 KGHSH, CDR2 LQKENI. The CDR3 covers 14 residues.

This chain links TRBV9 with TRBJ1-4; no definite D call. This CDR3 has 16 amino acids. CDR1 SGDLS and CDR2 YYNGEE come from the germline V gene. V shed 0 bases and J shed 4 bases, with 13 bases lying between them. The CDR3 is CASSVGSGVVNEKLFF. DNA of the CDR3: TGTGCCAGCAGCGTAGGGTCCGGGGTTGTTAATGAAAAACTGTTTTTT.

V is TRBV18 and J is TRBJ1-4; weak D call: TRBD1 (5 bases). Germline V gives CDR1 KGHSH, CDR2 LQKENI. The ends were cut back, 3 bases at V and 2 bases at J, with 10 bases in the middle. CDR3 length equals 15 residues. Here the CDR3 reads CASSPNGGTNEKLFF. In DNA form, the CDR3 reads TGTGCCAGCTCACCTAATGGGGGGACTAATGAAAAACTGTTTTTT.

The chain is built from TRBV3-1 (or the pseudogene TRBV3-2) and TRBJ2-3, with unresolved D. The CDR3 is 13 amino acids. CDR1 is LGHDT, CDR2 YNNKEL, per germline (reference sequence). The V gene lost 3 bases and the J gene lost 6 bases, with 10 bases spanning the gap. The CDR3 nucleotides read TGTGCCAGCAGCCACCAGGTGAGTGATACGCAGTATTTT. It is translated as CASSHQVSDTQYF.